Listed below are T cell receptor beta chains from one sample, sequenced in a study of blood T cell repertoires in COVID-19. TCRdb's copy holds only in-frame clones and misses some; the assay was immunoSEQ multiplex PCR. The sample yields under 400,000 clones, around 90% seen once. The sample consisted of peripheral blood. These receptors all come from a young man with active or convalescent COVID-19. The conserved cysteine and the conserved F or W are not part of the CDR3 here. The order of the fields is V gene, J gene, D gene, CDR3 protein. A D gene is named only where the DNA matches it firmly.

TRBV19	TRBJ1-1	TRBD1	ASSIEGQGVTEAF
TRBV7-2	TRBJ2-7	TRBD2	ASSLVVTSGTYEQY
TRBV19	TRBJ2-5	TRBD1	ASSARQGFAQY
TRBV19	TRBJ2-3	NA	ATLPGRADTQY
TRBV6-4	TRBJ1-4	NA	ASSDDRGNEKLF
TRBV7-2	TRBJ1-1	TRBD1	ASSRGQGSREAF
TRBV6-5	TRBJ2-1	TRBD1	ASHRTGVTEQF
TRBV28	TRBJ1-1	TRBD1	ASSLGQVGNTEAF
TRBV19	TRBJ2-6	TRBD2	ARTPGLASSGANVLT
TRBV25-1	TRBJ1-2	TRBD1	ASSDLTGAGHGYT
TRBV7-2	TRBJ1-4	NA	ASSLQPDRYEKLF
TRBV9	TRBJ2-1	NA	ASSPRVGPNEQF
TRBV7-9	TRBJ2-7	NA	ASGAGHYEQY
TRBV7-2	TRBJ2-1	NA	ASSLTGVAGHEQF
TRBV6-6	TRBJ1-4	NA	ASSYREGEKLF
TRBV28	TRBJ1-4	NA	ASSTRQNRNEKLF
TRBV4-1	TRBJ2-7	NA	ASSQLNILASYEQY
TRBV6-5	TRBJ1-6	NA	ASRLQGSPLSPLH
TRBV5-1	TRBJ2-3	NA	ASSLLAQPSDTQY
TRBV19	TRBJ2-1	NA	ASGNSSSYNEQF
TRBV4-2	TRBJ2-3	NA	ASSQGAGAQIRDTQY
TRBV19	TRBJ2-5	NA	ASRQKETQY
TRBV27	TRBJ1-6	NA	ASSFNRVASPLH
TRBV27	TRBJ2-5	NA	ASSLSPSGMGETQY
TRBV28	TRBJ1-2	NA	ASSPTIYGYT
TRBV6-5	TRBJ2-2	NA	ASSYVAGGELF
TRBV9	TRBJ1-1	TRBD1	ASSPWDRGSTEAF
TRBV5-4	TRBJ2-3	NA	ASSWGASSGTQY
TRBV7-2	TRBJ2-2	NA	ASSLVVVTINTGELF
TRBV23-1	TRBJ2-5	NA	ASSQSECRYRETQY
TRBV5-3	TRBJ1-5	NA	ARSWAANQPQH
TRBV27	TRBJ1-6	TRBD1	ASRSGTGASPLH
TRBV28	TRBJ1-2	NA	ASSLRGGRGYT
TRBV7-3	TRBJ1-1	NA	ASSHLPGPRADTEAF
TRBV7-2	TRBJ2-7	TRBD2	ASSLTSGSVYEQY
TRBV5-1	TRBJ2-5	NA	ASSLGGKQETQY
TRBV3-1/TRBV3-2	TRBJ2-7	NA	ASSLNRGEQY
TRBV12-3/TRBV12-4	TRBJ1-2	NA	ASSLEMRSYT
TRBV4-3	TRBJ1-1	NA	ASSQVRGAEAF
TRBV5-5	TRBJ2-2	NA	ASSLGAENTGELF
TRBV28	TRBJ1-4	NA	ASSFVLFNEKLF
TRBV24-1	TRBJ2-7	NA	ATSDSAEGLGYEQY
TRBV7-3	TRBJ1-1	NA	ASSPPFRGEAF
TRBV6-2/TRBV6-3	TRBJ2-3	TRBD2	ASSDQRGGQDTQY
TRBV28	TRBJ1-2	NA	ASRHRAVPGDYGYT
TRBV30	TRBJ2-1	TRBD2	ASSTGVLAGEYNEQF
TRBV28	TRBJ1-3	NA	ASLDSSGNTIY
TRBV5-6	TRBJ1-2	NA	ASSFPHRNYGYT
TRBV19	TRBJ2-3	TRBD2	ASSPGGGTDTQY